This T cell receptor (beta chain) derives from a study of shared T cell receptors in the human thymus. Deletions cut 0 bases from V and 14 bases from J, with 17 bases between. The length of the CDR3 is 14 residues. Germline loops: CDR1 LNHDA, CDR2 SQIVND (reference sequence). Clones were sequenced by immunoSEQ multiplex PCR, and TCRdb holds only the in-frame ones, with some missing. Here the sample spans hundreds of thousands of clones, around 85% being singletons. The sample was also reused in another study, on human thymus T cells. From that paper: Corrective cardiac surgery supplied the resected thymus tissue. The authors found apparently biased V and J gene usage in thymic and blood repertoires. Unrelated individuals had highly overlapping thymic repertoires, as reported in related research.

This receptor was obtained from a girl less than two years old with a congenital heart defect. Sequencing was carried out using thymocytes. The chain joins TRBV19 to TRBJ1-5, with D possibly being TRBD1 (6 bases). The chain's CDR3 is CASSIDLGQRDKHF. The CDR3 nucleotides are TGTGCCAGTAGTATAGATCTAGGACAAAGGGACAAGCATTTT.